A selection of T cell receptor beta chains follows, all from one sample in a study of T-cell memory formation after mild COVID-19. TCRdb fed the 5' RACE reads into MiXCR, producing one record per CDR3 protein. The profile shows around 250,000 distinct CDR3 sequences, 8% to 10% of them singletons. The sample was PBMCs or a T cell subset sorted from them (not recorded which). The receptors come from a man younger than 35 who had mild COVID-19 (a few samples of this study predate the infection). Cell type and time point are not known. Both conserved end residues are part of each CDR3. The D gene is left open where the match is weak. Expanded clones get a size class; other rows say once, few or many, or leave the size out.

cdr3_aa | cdr3_nt | clone_size | d_call | j_call | v_call
CAIRLGQRLNTEAFF | TGTGCCATCAGGTTGGGACAACGTCTGAACACTGAAGCTTTCTTT | few | NA | TRBJ1-1 | TRBV10-3
CASSLHPRDSAGETQYF | TGTGCCAGCAGCCTCCACCCCCGGGACAGCGCAGGGGAGACCCAGTACTTC | many | TRBD1 | TRBJ2-5 | TRBV4-2
CSARVRGLSGSYGYTF | TGCAGTGCTAGAGTGCGGGGGCTAAGTGGTTCTTATGGCTACACCTTC | NA | NA | TRBJ1-2 | TRBV20-1
CASSLSPGYQETQYF | TGCGCCAGCAGCTTGAGTCCCGGGTACCAAGAGACCCAGTACTTC | NA | NA | TRBJ2-5 | TRBV5-1
CAISERRTLGGSPLHF | TGTGCCATCAGTGAGAGGAGGACCCTTGGGGGTTCACCCCTCCACTTT | NA | NA | TRBJ1-6 | TRBV10-3
CASSATASYNEQFF | TGTGCCAGCAGCGCGACAGCTTCCTACAATGAGCAGTTCTTC | NA | NA | TRBJ2-1 | TRBV5-4
CASSVTEFYGYTF | TGCGCCAGCAGCGTGACGGAATTCTATGGCTACACCTTC | NA | NA | TRBJ1-2 | TRBV5-1
CASSTQGGLLEKLFF | TGTGCCAGCAGCACCCAGGGGGGGCTTCTTGAAAAACTGTTTTTT | few | TRBD1 | TRBJ1-4 | TRBV5-4
CASSDPFMSPKAKNIQYF | TGTGCCAGCAGCGACCCCTTCATGTCACCGAAAGCCAAAAACATTCAGTACTTC | NA | NA | TRBJ2-4 | TRBV7-9
CASSLDRIGANVLTF | TGTGCCAGCAGTCTCGACAGGATTGGGGCCAACGTCCTGACTTTC | few | NA | TRBJ2-6 | TRBV2
CATSSQNTGELFF | TGTGCCACCAGCAGTCAGAACACCGGGGAGCTGTTTTTT | many | NA | TRBJ2-2 | TRBV15
CASSQDISSPGTEAFF | TGCGCCAGCAGCCAAGATATTAGTAGCCCGGGCACTGAAGCTTTCTTT | few | NA | TRBJ1-1 | TRBV4-1
CASRPRGSSYNEQFF | TGTGCCAGCAGGCCCCGGGGGAGCTCCTACAATGAGCAGTTCTTC | few | NA | TRBJ2-1 | TRBV12-3/TRBV12-4
CASSPQSPDTQYF | TGTGCCAGCTCACCACAGAGCCCAGATACGCAGTATTTT | NA | NA | TRBJ2-3 | TRBV18
CASSLVLAGGNEQFF | TGTGCCAGCAGTTTGGTCCTAGCGGGGGGCAATGAGCAGTTCTTC | NA | TRBD2 | TRBJ2-1 | TRBV12-3/TRBV12-4
CATSDLQGKTQYF | TGTGCCACCAGTGATTTACAGGGGAAGACCCAGTACTTC | few | TRBD1 | TRBJ2-5 | TRBV24-1
CASSHRGVVVSGELFF | TGTGCCAGCAGCCATCGAGGGGTGGTCGTATCCGGGGAGCTGTTTTTT | NA | NA | TRBJ2-2 | TRBV14
CASSPRRGANYGYTF | TGTGCCAGCAGCCCTCGGAGGGGAGCTAACTATGGCTACACCTTC | many | NA | TRBJ1-2 | TRBV7-8
CASRKDRGIDIQYF | TGTGCCAGCAGGAAGGACAGGGGAATAGACATTCAGTACTTC | NA | TRBD1 | TRBJ2-4 | TRBV7-2
CASSLEGRWETQYF | TGTGCCAGCAGCTTGGAGGGACGTTGGGAGACCCAGTACTTC | NA | NA | TRBJ2-5 | TRBV5-6
CAAKGPTGSYEQYF | TGTGCCGCGAAGGGGCCCACAGGGAGCTACGAGCAGTACTTC | few | NA | TRBJ2-7 | TRBV30
CASIQATGELFF | TGTGCCAGCATACAGGCCACCGGGGAGCTGTTTTTT | few | NA | TRBJ2-2 | TRBV2